The clone carrying this TCR beta chain was recorded once. Its antigen remains unidentified. Trimming left V 5 bases short and J 4 bases short, with 11 bases between. The CDR3 runs 13 residues. Germline CDR1 is SGHVS and CDR2 is FNYEAQ. These data originate in a study of blood T cells in healthy people across ages. Study outcomes and limitations: Relative to aged donors, long-lived donors carried more naive CD4+ cells and displayed higher diversity.

Per sample, extraction of total RNA gave at least 5 micrograms in every case. Through a sample-barcoded 5' primer and a J-beta primer mix, a second PCR was run for about 6 to 12 cycles. MiXCR, applied by TCRdb to the 5' RACE reads, yields one record per CDR3 protein. The sample lists around 1.1 million distinct CDR3 sequences, 35% to 45% occurring once. The TCR sequence derives from a man between 18 and 29 years old in good health. The gene calls are TRBV7-6 and TRBJ1-1; tentative D call: TRBD1 (5 bases). Sequencing was performed on blood. The CDR3 spells CASSVEGSTEAFF. CDR3 bases: TGTGCCAGCAGCGTAGAGGGGTCCACTGAAGCTTTCTTT. The complete variable domain, with remaining parts taken from reference TRBV7-6 and TRBJ1-1, reads GAGVSQSPRYKVTKRGQDVALRCDPISGHVSLYWYRQALGQGPEFLTYFNYEAQQDKSGLPNDRFSAERPEGSISTLTIQRTEQRDSAMYRCASSVEGSTEAFFGQGTRLTVV.